One sample yielded the 9 T cell receptor beta chains listed below, sequenced in a study of response to subunit inactivated influenza vaccine. MiXCR, run by TCRdb on the RT-PCR reads, gives a single entry per CDR3 protein. Here the sample spans 250,000 to 350,000 distinct CDR3 sequences, about 20% being singletons. Sequencing used PBMCs from blood, obtained 21 months after vaccination. These receptors were taken from a man aged 50 to 69 who received an inactivated influenza vaccine.

This clonotype appeared a few times. This sequence joins TRBV5-1 and TRBJ1-2, with D uncertain. The ends were cut back, 0 bases at V and 3 bases at J, with 21 bases in the middle. CDR1 SGHRS and CDR2 YFSETQ come from the germline V gene. This CDR3 has 18 residues. As DNA, the CDR3 is TGCGCCAGCAGCTTGGGAGGCGGGTCGAATATTCGGGACTATGGCTACACCTTC. Translating gives CASSLGGGSNIRDYGYTF.

The chain is built from TRBV7-9 and TRBJ2-4, with 9 bases matching TRBD1. Germline lookup yields CDR1 SEHNR and CDR2 FQNEAQ (reference sequence). With 4 bases clipped from V and 7 bases from J, the junction kept 5 bases outside the gene matches. The CDR3 totals 14 residues. The CDR3 sequence: CASSSTGGQNIQYF. DNA for the CDR3: TGTGCCAGCAGCTCGACAGGGGGTCAGAACATTCAGTACTTC.

This clonotype was picked up a small number of times. The J gene is TRBJ1-5, the V gene TRBV30, with a possible D match to TRBD1 (5 bases). Germline loops: CDR1 GTSNPN, CDR2 SVGIG (reference sequence). This CDR3 is 14 amino acids long. V shed 0 bases and J shed 3 bases, with 9 bases lying between them. The CDR3 DNA reads TGTGCCTGGAGTGTAGACAGAATCAATCAGCCCCAGCATTTT. It codes for CAWSVDRINQPQHF.

The chain joins TRBV4-2 to TRBJ2-5; D gene unclear. V lost 2 bases and J 2 bases, leaving 12 bases between the germline ends. Germline CDR1 LGHNA, CDR2 YNFKEQ. This CDR3 has 15 amino acids. The CDR3 nucleotides read TGTGCCAGCAGCCAAAGACCGGGTAATCAAGAGACCCAGTACTTC. The encoded protein is CASSQRPGNQETQYF.

The chain couples TRBV29-1 to TRBJ1-1; 9 positions match TRBD1. The CDR3 length is 13 residues. Germline loops: CDR1 SQVTM, CDR2 ANQGSEA. Trimming removed 7 bases from V and 5 bases from J; junction bases left unmatched: 8. The CDR3 here is CSGTGTGWTEAFF. CDR3 sequence (DNA): TGCAGCGGAACCGGGACAGGGTGGACTGAAGCTTTCTTT.

The CDR3 bases are TGTGCCAGCAGTCCCAGGACTAGCGGGAACTACGAGCAGTACTTC. It encodes CASSPRTSGNYEQYF. This sequence joins TRBV7-8 and TRBJ2-7; TRBD2 matches 12 bases. The junction had 6 bases not matched to a gene; V was cut back by 6 bases and J by 3 bases. CDR1 is SGHVS, CDR2 FQNEAQ, per germline. This CDR3 is built from 15 residues.

This clonotype was detected many times. The chain joins TRBV28 to TRBJ1-4; D possibly corresponds to TRBD1 (6 bases). The germline CDR1 and CDR2 sequences are MDHEN and SYDVKM. The CDR3 is 13 residues long. V lost 3 bases and J 12 bases, leaving 14 bases between the germline ends. The CDR3 bases are TGTGCCAGCAGTTTTTTCAGGGGATTGGAACTGTTTTTT. The encoded protein is CASSFFRGLELFF.

This clonotype was counted a few times. The rearrangement links TRBV7-9 to TRBJ1-6; no firm D call. V gave up 1 base and J gave up 6 bases, with 10 bases separating them. The germline V gene encodes CDR1 SEHNR and CDR2 FQNEAQ (reference sequence). There are 15 residues in the CDR3. CDR3 loop: CASSLGAGLNSPLHF. CDR3 nucleotides: TGTGCCAGCAGCTTAGGCGCAGGCCTTAATTCACCCCTCCACTTT.

The chain is built from TRBV5-5 and TRBJ2-4, with D maybe TRBD1 (5 bases). The CDR3 sequence is 14 residues long. Germline CDR1 is SGHKS and CDR2 is YYEKEE (reference sequence). V was shortened by 0 bases and J by 7 bases, with 11 bases between the two germline ends. CDR3 bases: TGTGCCAGCAGCTTGGTCGGCAGGGCTAACATTCAGTACTTC. It codes for CASSLVGRANIQYF.